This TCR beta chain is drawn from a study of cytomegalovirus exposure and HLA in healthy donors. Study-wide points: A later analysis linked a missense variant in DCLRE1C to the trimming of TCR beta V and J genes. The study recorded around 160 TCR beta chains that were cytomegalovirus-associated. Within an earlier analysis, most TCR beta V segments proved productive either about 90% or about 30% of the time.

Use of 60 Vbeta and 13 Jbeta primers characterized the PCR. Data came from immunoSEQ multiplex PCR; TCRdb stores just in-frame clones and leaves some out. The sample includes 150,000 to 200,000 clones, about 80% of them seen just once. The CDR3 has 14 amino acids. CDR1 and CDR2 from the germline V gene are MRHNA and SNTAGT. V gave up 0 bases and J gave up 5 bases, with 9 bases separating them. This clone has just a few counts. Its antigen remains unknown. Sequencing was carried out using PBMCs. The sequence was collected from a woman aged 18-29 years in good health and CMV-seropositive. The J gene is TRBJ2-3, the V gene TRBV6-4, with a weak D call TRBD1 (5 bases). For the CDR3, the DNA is TGTGCCAGCAGTGACTCTAACGGACAAGATACGCAGTATTTT. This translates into CASSDSNGQDTQYF.